Detailed here is one T cell receptor beta chain. Its antigen is currently unknown. The data are from a study of response to subunit inactivated influenza vaccine. Regarding the study as a whole: Researchers suggested that each seasonal influenza vaccination recruits few new T cells.

Via MiXCR, TCRdb re-called the RT-PCR reads, giving one row per CDR3 protein. The table has hundreds of thousands of distinct CDR3 sequences, approximately 12% seen once; the top ten hold roughly 14%. This CDR3 is built from 14 residues. Trimming shortened V by 3 bases and J by 2 bases, and 8 bases separated the two germline ends. The receptor's source is a man aged 50 to 60 who received an inactivated influenza vaccine. The starting material was PBMCs from blood, obtained about 40 days after vaccination. The chain links TRBV12-3 or TRBV12-4 to TRBJ1-5; the D gene is possibly TRBD1 (5 bases). CDR3 DNA: TGTGCCAGCAGTTTTGAAGGGGGCAATCAGCCCCAGCATTTT. Its translation is CASSFEGGNQPQHF.